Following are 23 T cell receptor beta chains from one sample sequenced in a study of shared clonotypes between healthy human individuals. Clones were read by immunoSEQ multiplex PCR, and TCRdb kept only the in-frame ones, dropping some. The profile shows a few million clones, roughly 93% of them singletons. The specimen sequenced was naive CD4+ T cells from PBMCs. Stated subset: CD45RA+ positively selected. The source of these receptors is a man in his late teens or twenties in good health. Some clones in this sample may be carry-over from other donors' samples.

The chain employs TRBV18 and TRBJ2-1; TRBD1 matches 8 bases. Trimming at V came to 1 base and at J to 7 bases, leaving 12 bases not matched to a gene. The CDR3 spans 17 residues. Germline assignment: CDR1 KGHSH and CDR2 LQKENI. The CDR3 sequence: CASSPRGRQDRGNEQFF. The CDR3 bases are TGTGCCAGCTCACCACGGGGACGCCAAGACAGGGGAAATGAGCAGTTCTTC.

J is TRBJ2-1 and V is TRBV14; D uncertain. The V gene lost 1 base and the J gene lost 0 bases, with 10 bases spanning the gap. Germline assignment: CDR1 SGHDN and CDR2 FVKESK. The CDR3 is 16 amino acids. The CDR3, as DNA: TGTGCCAGCAGCCAAGTGGCCCTCAGCTCCTACAATGAGCAGTTCTTC. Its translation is CASSQVALSSYNEQFF.

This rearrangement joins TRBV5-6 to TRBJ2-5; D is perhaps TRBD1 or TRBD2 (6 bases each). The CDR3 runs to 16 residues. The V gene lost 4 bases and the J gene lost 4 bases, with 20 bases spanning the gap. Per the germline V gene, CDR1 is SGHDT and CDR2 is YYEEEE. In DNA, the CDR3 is TGTGCCAGCAGCCAATTTGGGACACCCGGGAGAGAGACCCAGTACTTC. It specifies CASSQFGTPGRETQYF.

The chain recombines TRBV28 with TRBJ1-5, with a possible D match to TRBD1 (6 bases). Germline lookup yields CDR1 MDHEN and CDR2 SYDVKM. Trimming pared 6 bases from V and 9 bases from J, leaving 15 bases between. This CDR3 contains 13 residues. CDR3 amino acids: CASSPQQGRPQHF. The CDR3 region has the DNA TGTGCCAGCAGCCCCCAACAGGGCAGGCCCCAGCATTTT. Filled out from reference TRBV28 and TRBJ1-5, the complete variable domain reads DVKVTQSSRYLVKRTGEKVFLECVQDMDHENMFWYRQDPGLGLRLIYFSYDVKMKEKGDIPEGYSVSREKKERFSLILESASTNQTSMYLCASSPQQGRPQHFGDGTRLSIL.

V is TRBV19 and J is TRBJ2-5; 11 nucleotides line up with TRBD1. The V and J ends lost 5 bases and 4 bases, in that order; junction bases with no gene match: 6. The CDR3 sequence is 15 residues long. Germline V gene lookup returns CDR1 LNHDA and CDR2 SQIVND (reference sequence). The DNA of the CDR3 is TGTGCCAGTAGTTTCGGACAGGGGGCTGGAGAGACCCAGTACTTC. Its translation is CASSFGQGAGETQYF. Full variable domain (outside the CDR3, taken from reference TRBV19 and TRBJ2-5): DGGITQSPKYLFRKEGQNVTLSCEQNLNHDAMYWYRQDPGQGLRLIYYSQIVNDFQKGDIAEGYSVSREKKESFPLTVTSAQKNPTAFYLCASSFGQGAGETQYFGPGTRLLVL.

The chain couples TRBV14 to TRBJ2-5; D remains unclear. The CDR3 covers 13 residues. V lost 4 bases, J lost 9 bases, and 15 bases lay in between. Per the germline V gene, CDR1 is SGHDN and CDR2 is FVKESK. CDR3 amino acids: CASSPSYLKPQYF. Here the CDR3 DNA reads TGTGCCAGCAGCCCCTCCTATTTAAAGCCCCAGTACTTC.

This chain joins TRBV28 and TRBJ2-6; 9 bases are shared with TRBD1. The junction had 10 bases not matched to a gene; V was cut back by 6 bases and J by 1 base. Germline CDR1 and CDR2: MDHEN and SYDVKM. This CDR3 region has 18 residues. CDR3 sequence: CASSPTGQGRSGANVLTF. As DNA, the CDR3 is TGTGCCAGCAGCCCTACGGGACAGGGTAGGTCTGGGGCCAACGTCCTGACTTTC. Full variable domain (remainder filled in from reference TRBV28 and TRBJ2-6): DVKVTQSSRYLVKRTGEKVFLECVQDMDHENMFWYRQDPGLGLRLIYFSYDVKMKEKGDIPEGYSVSREKKERFSLILESASTNQTSMYLCASSPTGQGRSGANVLTFGAGSRLTVL.

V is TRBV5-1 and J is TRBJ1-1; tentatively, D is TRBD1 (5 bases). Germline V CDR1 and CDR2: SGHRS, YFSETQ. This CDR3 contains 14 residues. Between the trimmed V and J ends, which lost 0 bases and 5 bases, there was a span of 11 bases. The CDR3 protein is CASSLGGRVTEAFF. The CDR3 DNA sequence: TGCGCCAGCAGCTTGGGCGGCAGGGTGACTGAAGCTTTCTTT.

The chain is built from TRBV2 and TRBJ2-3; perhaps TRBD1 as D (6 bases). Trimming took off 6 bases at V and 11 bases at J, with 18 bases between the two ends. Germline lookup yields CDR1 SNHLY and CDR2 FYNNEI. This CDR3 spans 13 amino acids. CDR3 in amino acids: CASSAADGTLQYF. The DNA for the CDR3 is TGTGCCAGCAGCGCCGCCGACGGGACACTGCAGTATTTT.

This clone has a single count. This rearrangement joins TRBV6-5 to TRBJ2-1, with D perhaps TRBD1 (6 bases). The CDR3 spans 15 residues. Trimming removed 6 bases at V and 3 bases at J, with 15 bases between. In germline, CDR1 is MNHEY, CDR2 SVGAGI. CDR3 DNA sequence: TGTGCCAGCAGAAGACAGGATAACGGCTACAATGAGCAGTTCTTC. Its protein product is CASRRQDNGYNEQFF.

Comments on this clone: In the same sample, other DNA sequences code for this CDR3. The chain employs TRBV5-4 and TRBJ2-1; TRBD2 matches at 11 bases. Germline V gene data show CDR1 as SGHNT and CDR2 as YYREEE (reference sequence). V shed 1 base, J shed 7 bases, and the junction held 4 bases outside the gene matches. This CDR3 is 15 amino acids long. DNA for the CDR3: TGTGCCAGCAGCTTGACTAGCGGGAGCGAGAATGAGCAGTTCTTC. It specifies CASSLTSGSENEQFF.

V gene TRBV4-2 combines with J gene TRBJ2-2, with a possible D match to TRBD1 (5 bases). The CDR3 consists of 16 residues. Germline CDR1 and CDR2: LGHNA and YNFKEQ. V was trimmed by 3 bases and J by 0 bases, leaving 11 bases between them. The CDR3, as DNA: TGTGCCAGCAGCCATCTCAGGGCTACGAACACCGGGGAGCTGTTTTTT. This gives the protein CASSHLRATNTGELFF.

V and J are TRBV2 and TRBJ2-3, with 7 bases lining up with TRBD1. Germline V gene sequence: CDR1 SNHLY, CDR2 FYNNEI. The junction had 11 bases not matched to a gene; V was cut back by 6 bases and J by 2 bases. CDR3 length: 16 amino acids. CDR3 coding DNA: TGTGCCAGCAGCCACCCCCAGACAGGGATCACAGATACGCAGTATTTT. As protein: CASSHPQTGITDTQYF.

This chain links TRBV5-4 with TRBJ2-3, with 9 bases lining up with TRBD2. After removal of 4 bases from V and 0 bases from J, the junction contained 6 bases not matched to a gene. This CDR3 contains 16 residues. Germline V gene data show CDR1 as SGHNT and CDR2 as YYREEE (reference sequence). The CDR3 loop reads CASSRFLAGSTDTQYF. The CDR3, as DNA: TGTGCCAGCAGCCGATTTCTAGCGGGAAGCACAGATACGCAGTATTTT.

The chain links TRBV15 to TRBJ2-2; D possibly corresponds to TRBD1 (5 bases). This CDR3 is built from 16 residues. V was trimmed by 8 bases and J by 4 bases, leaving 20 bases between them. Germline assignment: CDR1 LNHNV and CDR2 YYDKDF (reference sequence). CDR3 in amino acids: CATGQRTWYSTGELFF. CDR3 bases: TGTGCCACCGGCCAAAGGACATGGTACAGCACCGGGGAGCTGTTTTTT.

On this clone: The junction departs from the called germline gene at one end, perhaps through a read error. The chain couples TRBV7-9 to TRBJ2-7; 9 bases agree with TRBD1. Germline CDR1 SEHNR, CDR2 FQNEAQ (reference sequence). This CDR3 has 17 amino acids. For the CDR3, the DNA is TGTGCCAGCAGCGTAGCCCCCGGGACAGGGATTTCCTACGAGCAGTACTTC. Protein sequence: CASSVAPGTGISYEQYF.

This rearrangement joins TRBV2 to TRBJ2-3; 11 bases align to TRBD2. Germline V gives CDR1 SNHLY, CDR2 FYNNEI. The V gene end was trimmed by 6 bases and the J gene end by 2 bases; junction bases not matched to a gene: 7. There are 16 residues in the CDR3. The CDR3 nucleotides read TGTGCCAGCAGAATGGGACTAGCGGCCTTCACAGATACGCAGTATTTT. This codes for CASRMGLAAFTDTQYF.

The CDR3 is CASSIRGYEQYF. For the CDR3, the DNA is TGTGCCAGCTCGATCAGGGGCTACGAGCAGTACTTC. The rearrangement links TRBV28 to TRBJ2-7; D is perhaps TRBD1 (6 bases). CDR1 MDHEN and CDR2 SYDVKM come from the germline V gene. This CDR3 spans 12 amino acids. V was pared by 8 bases and J by 3 bases, with 11 bases between.

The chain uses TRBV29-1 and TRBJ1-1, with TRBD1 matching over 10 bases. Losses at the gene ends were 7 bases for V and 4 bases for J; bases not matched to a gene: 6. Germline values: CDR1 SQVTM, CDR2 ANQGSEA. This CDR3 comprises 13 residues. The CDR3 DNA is TGCAGCGGCCGACAGGGGGCGAGCACTGAAGCTTTCTTT. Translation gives CSGRQGASTEAFF.

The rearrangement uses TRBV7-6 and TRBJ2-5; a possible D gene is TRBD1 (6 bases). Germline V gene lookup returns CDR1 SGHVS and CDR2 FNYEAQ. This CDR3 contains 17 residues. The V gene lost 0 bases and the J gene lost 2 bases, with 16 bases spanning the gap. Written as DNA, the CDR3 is TGTGCCAGCAGCTTAGCCCCACAGGGTCGAATTCAAGAGACCCAGTACTTC. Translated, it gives CASSLAPQGRIQETQYF.

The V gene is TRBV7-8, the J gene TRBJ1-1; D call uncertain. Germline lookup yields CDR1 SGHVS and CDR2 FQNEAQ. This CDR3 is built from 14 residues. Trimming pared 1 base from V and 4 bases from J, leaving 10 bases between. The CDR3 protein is CASSLGTSSTEAFF. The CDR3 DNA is TGTGCCAGCAGCTTAGGAACGTCATCCACTGAAGCTTTCTTT.

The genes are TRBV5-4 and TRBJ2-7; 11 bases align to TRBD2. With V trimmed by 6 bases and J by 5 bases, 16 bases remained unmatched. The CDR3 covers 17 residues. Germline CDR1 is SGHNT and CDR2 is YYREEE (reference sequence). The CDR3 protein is CASTPIAGGPLTDEQYF. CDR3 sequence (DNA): TGTGCCAGCACCCCGATAGCGGGAGGGCCTTTGACGGACGAGCAGTACTTC.

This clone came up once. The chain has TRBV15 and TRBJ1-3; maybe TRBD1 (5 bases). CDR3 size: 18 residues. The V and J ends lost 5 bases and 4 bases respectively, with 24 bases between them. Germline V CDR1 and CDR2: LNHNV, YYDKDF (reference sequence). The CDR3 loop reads CATSPRGAPGAIGNTIYF. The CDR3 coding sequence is TGTGCCACCAGCCCGAGAGGCGCTCCCGGGGCGATAGGAAACACCATATATTTT.